These 21 T cell receptor beta chains originate from one sample sequenced in a study of T cell responses to AZD1222 COVID-19 vaccine. Data came from immunoSEQ multiplex PCR; TCRdb stores just in-frame clones and leaves some out. Found here are about 73,000 clones, over 70% of them singletons; the top ten hold around 50%. The source material was peripheral blood, sampled 28 days after the second AZD1222 dose. The receptor source for this set is an adult who received the AZD1222 COVID-19 vaccine.

The chain employs TRBV2 and TRBJ1-2; 7 nucleotides line up with TRBD1. The CDR3 loop spans 16 amino acids. V shed 1 base, J shed 9 bases, and the junction held 14 bases outside the gene matches. Germline lookup yields CDR1 SNHLY and CDR2 FYNNEI. The CDR3 reads CASSEVEGAFGMSYTF. As DNA, the CDR3 is TGTGCCAGCAGTGAAGTAGAGGGGGCGTTTGGGATGAGCTACACCTTC.

This clone turned up a few times. V and J are TRBV19 and TRBJ1-1; possible D gene TRBD1, 5 bases. The CDR3 extends over 14 amino acids. Trimming shortened V by 4 bases and J by 0 bases, and 9 bases separated the two germline ends. CDR1 and CDR2 from the germline V gene are LNHDA and SQIVND (reference sequence). In nucleotides, the CDR3 is TGTGCCAGTAGTACGGACATCTTGAACACTGAAGCTTTCTTT. Its translation: CASSTDILNTEAFF.

The chain is built from TRBV4-3 and TRBJ2-1; 9 positions agree with TRBD1. CDR3 size: 14 residues. From germline, CDR1 is LGHNA and CDR2 YSLEER. J was trimmed by 12 bases and V by 0 bases; bases with no gene match: 6. The CDR3 DNA reads TGCGCCAGCAGCCAAGATAGGGACAGGGAATGGCAGTTCTTC. Protein: CASSQDRDREWQFF.

In this sample, this clone turned up a few times. The chain links TRBV6-5 to TRBJ2-3; D gene ambiguous. V lost 3 bases and J lost 1, with 5 bases in between. Germline V gene sequence: CDR1 MNHEY, CDR2 SVGAGI. The CDR3 contains 13 residues. The CDR3 loop reads CASSYGGTDTQYF. DNA for the CDR3: TGTGCCAGCAGTTATGGAGGCACAGATACGCAGTATTTT.

J is TRBJ1-1 and V is TRBV6-2 or TRBV6-3; a weak D match, TRBD1 (5 bases). The CDR3 sequence is 14 residues long. V lost 2 bases and J 3 bases, leaving 10 bases between the germline ends. Looked up from germline, CDR1 is MNHEY and CDR2 is SVGEGT. CDR3 bases: TGTGCCAGCAGTTACCCCATGGGGGACACTGAAGCTTTCTTT. It codes for CASSYPMGDTEAFF.

The table lists this clone with a count of one. This rearrangement joins TRBV7-2 to TRBJ1-2; D remains unclear. Germline CDR1 and CDR2: SGHTA and FQGNSA. The V end was cut by 1 base, the J end by 4 bases, with 7 bases between. CDR3 length: 13 amino acids. The DNA for the CDR3 is TGTGCCAGCAGCTTAGACAGCTTCTATGGCTACACCTTC. Encoded protein: CASSLDSFYGYTF.

This sequence joins TRBV28 and TRBJ1-6; D possibly corresponds to TRBD1 (6 bases). Germline V gives CDR1 MDHEN, CDR2 SYDVKM. This CDR3 has 13 residues. Deletions cut 9 bases from V and 5 bases from J, with 11 bases between. In DNA form, the CDR3 reads TGTGCCAGTCAGGGGAATAATAATTCACCCCTCCACTTT. Its translation: CASQGNNNSPLHF.

Comment on this clone: The sample contains more than one DNA sequence encoding this CDR3. This sequence joins TRBV15 and TRBJ1-2; TRBD1 might be the D (5 bases). CDR1 is LNHNV, CDR2 YYDKDF, per germline (reference sequence). This CDR3 comprises 14 residues. V was pared by 1 base and J by 2 bases, with 8 bases between. CDR3 protein: CATSRGDGNYGYTF. CDR3 nucleotide sequence: TGTGCCACCAGCAGAGGGGACGGAAACTATGGCTACACCTTC.

This rearrangement joins TRBV19 to TRBJ1-1, with 8 bases lining up with TRBD1. CDR1 is LNHDA, CDR2 SQIVND, per germline (reference sequence). The CDR3 runs 14 residues. The junction had 10 bases not matched to a gene; V was cut back by 7 bases and J by 6 bases. Here the CDR3 reads CASKPDRVDPEAFF. The CDR3 nucleotides read TGTGCCAGTAAACCGGACAGGGTGGATCCTGAAGCTTTCTTT.

V usage is TRBV30 and J usage is TRBJ1-6, with unresolved D. This CDR3 has 16 amino acids. Trimming took 0 bases from V and 1 from J, leaving 10 bases between them. Germline CDR1 GTSNPN, CDR2 SVGIG (reference sequence). The CDR3, as DNA: TGTGCCTGGAGTGTAGGAGGGCCTTCCTATAATTCACCCCTCCACTTT. Amino acid sequence: CAWSVGGPSYNSPLHF.

The V call is TRBV28, the J call TRBJ1-2; D is undetermined. Germline values: CDR1 MDHEN, CDR2 SYDVKM. The CDR3 spans 20 residues. Deletions cut 6 bases from V and 6 bases from J, with 35 bases between. The CDR3 loop reads CASSLYREGPLTLLKNGYTF. Written as DNA, the CDR3 is TGTGCCAGCAGCCTCTATCGGGAGGGCCCCCTTACCCTCTTGAAAAATGGCTACACCTTC.

J is TRBJ1-5 and V is TRBV7-8; D gene ambiguous. This CDR3 comprises 12 residues. V was clipped by 4 bases and J by 3 bases, with 4 bases between them. CDR1 SGHVS and CDR2 FQNEAQ come from the germline V gene. CDR3 in amino acids: CASSYHNQPQHF. CDR3 coding DNA: TGTGCCAGCAGCTACCACAATCAGCCCCAGCATTTT.

V gene TRBV7-9 combines with J gene TRBJ1-5, with D unresolved. CDR1 SEHNR and CDR2 FQNEAQ come from the germline V gene (reference sequence). The CDR3 sequence is 18 residues long. V was cut by 1 base and J by 2 bases, with 18 bases left in between. The CDR3 loop reads CASSLGAPSGHGNQPQHF. The CDR3 DNA is TGTGCCAGCAGCTTAGGGGCCCCCAGCGGCCACGGCAATCAGCCCCAGCATTTT. The variable domain in full, completed from reference TRBV7-9 and TRBJ1-5, reads DTGVSQNPRHKITKRGQNVTFRCDPISEHNRLYWYRQTLGQGPEFLTYFQNEAQLEKSRLLSDRFSAERPKGSFSTLEIQRTEQGDSAMYLCASSLGAPSGHGNQPQHFGDGTRLSIL.

V is TRBV7-9 and J is TRBJ2-5, with 10 positions matching TRBD2. The germline V gene has CDR1 SEHNR and CDR2 FQNEAQ (reference sequence). The CDR3 sequence is 15 residues long. The J segment lost 2 bases and the V segment lost 5 bases, leaving 5 bases of the junction unmatched. In DNA, the CDR3 is TGTGCCAGCAGCCTACTAGCGGGGATACAAGAGACCCAGTACTTC. It yields the protein CASSLLAGIQETQYF. The full variable domain, its missing parts supplied by reference TRBV7-9 and TRBJ2-5, is DTGVSQNPRHKITKRGQNVTFRCDPISEHNRLYWYRQTLGQGPEFLTYFQNEAQLEKSRLLSDRFSAERPKGSFSTLEIQRTEQGDSAMYLCASSLLAGIQETQYFGPGTRLLVL.

This clone occurred a few times. V usage is TRBV7-9 and J usage is TRBJ2-7; 9 bases agree with TRBD2. V lost 0 bases to trimming and J lost 3 bases; unmatched junction nucleotides: 6. Germline values: CDR1 SEHNR, CDR2 FQNEAQ (reference sequence). The CDR3 is made up of 16 amino acids. The CDR3 reads CASSLALLAGSYEQYF. In DNA form, the CDR3 reads TGTGCCAGCAGCTTAGCGCTTCTAGCGGGAAGCTACGAGCAGTACTTC.

Written as DNA, the CDR3 is TGTGCCAGCAGCTCACCGGCGGGACAAGCTAATGAAAAACTGTTTTTT. Residues: CASSSPAGQANEKLFF. V is TRBV7-8 and J is TRBJ1-4, with D possibly matching TRBD1 (6 bases). The CDR3 sequence is 16 residues long. Germline loops: CDR1 SGHVS, CDR2 FQNEAQ. V shed 4 bases and J shed 3 bases, with 15 bases lying between them.

V usage is TRBV7-2 and J usage is TRBJ2-7; D remains ambiguous. Trimming removed 1 base at V and 2 bases at J, with 6 bases between. In germline, CDR1 is SGHTA, CDR2 FQGNSA. This CDR3 is 13 amino acids long. CDR3 residues: CASSLGRTYEQYF. The CDR3 nucleotides read TGTGCCAGCAGCTTAGGACGTACCTACGAGCAGTACTTC.

The count of this clone is one. CDR3 sequence: CASSATGGEETQYF. The CDR3 DNA reads as TGTGCCAGCAGCGCCACAGGTGGGGAAGAGACCCAGTACTTC. This sequence joins TRBV5-4 and TRBJ2-5, with D perhaps TRBD1 (5 bases). The germline gives CDR1 SGHNT, CDR2 YYREEE (reference sequence). This CDR3 comprises 14 residues. Trimming left V 4 bases short and J 3 bases short, with 13 bases between.

The CDR3, as DNA: TGTGCCAGCAGTTTCGGGGCGGGGGAGCTGTTTTTT. The encoded protein is CASSFGAGELFF. This sequence joins TRBV28 and TRBJ2-2, with D possibly called TRBD1 or TRBD2 (5 bases each). Trimming pared 3 bases from V and 8 bases from J, leaving 7 bases between. The CDR3 is 12 amino acids. The germline V gene encodes CDR1 MDHEN and CDR2 SYDVKM. The full variable domain, with the rest looked up from reference TRBV28 and TRBJ2-2, is DVKVTQSSRYLVKRTGEKVFLECVQDMDHENMFWYRQDPGLGLRLIYFSYDVKMKEKGDIPEGYSVSREKKERFSLILESASTNQTSMYLCASSFGAGELFFGEGSRLTVL.

The chain links TRBV24-1 to TRBJ2-3; no definite D call. V lost 5 bases, J lost 3 bases, and 11 bases lay in between. Germline CDR1 is KGHDR and CDR2 is SFDVKD. The CDR3 runs 14 residues. The CDR3 here is CATSGYLWTDTQYF. The CDR3 DNA is TGTGCCACCAGTGGTTATTTGTGGACAGATACGCAGTATTTT.

The rearrangement joins TRBV28 to TRBJ2-7; D is uncertain. The CDR3 spans 14 residues. V lost 7 bases and J 6 bases, leaving 19 bases between the germline ends. Germline CDR1 MDHEN, CDR2 SYDVKM. This chain's CDR3 is CASIGSGSALEQYF. The DNA of the CDR3 is TGTGCCAGCATTGGGTCCGGTTCTGCCCTCGAGCAGTACTTC.